This T cell receptor (beta chain) is drawn from a study of beta chain features in type 1 diabetes. Study-level points and caveats: In every one of the four CD4+ subsets, TCRB CDR3s were moderately but significantly shorter in Type 1 diabetes patients.

Sequencing targeted expressed TCRB transcripts, as all isolated RNA had been reverse transcribed. This table comes from immunoSEQ multiplex PCR, and its TCRdb copy is limited to in-frame clones, with some not included. This sample has fewer than 400,000 clones; 9.3% occur once, and the top ten carry 1%. This clone was recorded at least ten times. Its antigen is not known. Germline V gene sequence: CDR1 SGHTA, CDR2 FQGNSA. V lost 2 bases, J lost 5 bases, and 12 bases lay in between. The CDR3 contains 14 residues. This sequence originates from a man aged 25 to 45 with type 1 diabetes. The sequencing sample was made of central memory CD4+ T cells from blood. J is TRBJ1-1 and V is TRBV7-2; D is uncertain. In nucleotides, the CDR3 is TGTGCCAGCAGCTTAACCGCCGGGAAGACTGAAGCTTTCTTT. Its translation is CASSLTAGKTEAFF.